These T cell receptor beta chains were read from a single sample in a study of blood T cell repertoires in COVID-19. Clones were sequenced by immunoSEQ multiplex PCR, and TCRdb holds only the in-frame ones, with some missing. Found here are tens of thousands of clones, 86% of them singletons; the top ten hold over 4%. The sample taken for sequencing was peripheral blood. Every receptor here comes from a man aged 45 to 65 with acute or convalescent COVID-19. The CDR3 runs from the conserved cysteine through the conserved F or W. The D gene is left open where the match is weak. A clone size is listed for some rows: how often the clone was seen (once, few, many), or a class if it is expanded.

CDR3 DNA | CDR3 protein | J gene | D gene | clone size | V gene
TGTGCCAGCAGAGACAGGGGGACGAACACCGGGGAGCTGTTTTTT | CASRDRGTNTGELFF | TRBJ2-2 | TRBD1 | NA | TRBV4-2
TGCCCTGAGGCGCCACAGGGGGCAAACACCGGGGAGCTGTTTTTT | CPEAPQGANTGELFF | TRBJ2-2 | TRBD1 | NA | TRBV23-1
TGTGCCATTGGAGGGATCGGGACCCAGTACTTC | CAIGGIGTQYF | TRBJ2-5 | NA | NA | TRBV10-3
TGTGCCAGCTCACCAGTTCAGGGGCATGATGTGCAGTTCTTC | CASSPVQGHDVQFF | TRBJ2-1 | NA | NA | TRBV18
TGTGCCAGCAGGAACTGGGGGGAGAGCTATAATTCACCCCTCCACTTT | CASRNWGESYNSPLHF | TRBJ1-6 | NA | NA | TRBV28
TGTGCCATCAGTGCTATTCCCAAGGACAGGGGTAACTACGAGCAGTACTTC | CAISAIPKDRGNYEQYF | TRBJ2-7 | TRBD1 | NA | TRBV10-3
TGTGCCAGCAGCTTAAGGCCGGGACAGGGGGCAACCGGGGAGCTGTTTTTT | CASSLRPGQGATGELFF | TRBJ2-2 | TRBD1 | NA | TRBV7-2
TGCGCCAGCAGTGAGTCAACAGCGCGGGGAAAAGAGACCCAGTACTTC | CASSESTARGKETQYF | TRBJ2-5 | NA | NA | TRBV10-1
TGTGCCAGCAGCCCGACTAGCGGGGGGGCACCAGATACGCAGTATTTT | CASSPTSGGAPDTQYF | TRBJ2-3 | TRBD2 | NA | TRBV7-3
TGTGCCAGCAGTTGGATGCCAGCGGGGGTTCCAGATACGCAGTATTTT | CASSWMPAGVPDTQYF | TRBJ2-3 | TRBD2 | NA | TRBV2
TGTGCCAGCAGTGAGAAGCGTGAATCTATGTATCCGTTCTATGGCTACACCTTC | CASSEKRESMYPFYGYTF | TRBJ1-2 | NA | NA | TRBV6-4
TGTGCCAGCAGAACACTAGCGGGGGGTTTGGAGCAGTACTTC | CASRTLAGGLEQYF | TRBJ2-7 | TRBD2 | NA | TRBV28
TGCGCCAGCAGCTTTGGGACAGGTACTCATATTGAAAAACTGTTTTTT | CASSFGTGTHIEKLFF | TRBJ1-4 | TRBD1 | NA | TRBV5-1
TGTGCCAGCAGTGACTCGGGGACAAGCACAGATACGCAGTATTTT | CASSDSGTSTDTQYF | TRBJ2-3 | NA | once | TRBV6-4
TGTGCCAGCAGCCCCCGGACAGGGAGAACCGGCTACACCTTC | CASSPRTGRTGYTF | TRBJ1-2 | TRBD1 | NA | TRBV13
TGTGCCATCAGGGAGGACAGGGTAAAGAACACTGAAGCTTTCTTT | CAIREDRVKNTEAFF | TRBJ1-1 | TRBD1 | NA | TRBV10-3
TGCGCCAGCAGTTCCCCGAGGACTAGCGGGGATACGCAGTATTTT | CASSSPRTSGDTQYF | TRBJ2-3 | TRBD2 | NA | TRBV10-1
TGCGCCAGCAGCGTCGGACAGAACACTGAAGCTTTCTTT | CASSVGQNTEAFF | TRBJ1-1 | NA | NA | TRBV5-1
TGTGCCAGCAGCCGCAGACTAGCCAGATACAATGAGCAGTTCTTC | CASSRRLARYNEQFF | TRBJ2-1 | TRBD2 | NA | TRBV7-3